This T cell receptor (beta chain) stems from a study of response to subunit inactivated influenza vaccine. Study conclusions and caveats: New T cells are recruited in small numbers by each seasonal influenza vaccination, according to the authors' suggestion.

A word on this clonotype: The antigen remains undetermined.

The V end lost 5 bases, the J end lost 4 bases, and 17 bases lay between the germline ends. CDR3 length equals 15 residues. Germline V gives CDR1 MGHDK, CDR2 SYGVNS. TCRdb reanalysed the RT-PCR reads using MiXCR and keeps one entry per CDR3 protein. The profile covers approximately 290,000 distinct CDR3 sequences, with over 20% appearing a single time and under 13% taken by the ten largest. V and J are TRBV25-1 and TRBJ1-2; D is unresolved. The receptor was isolated from a man between 45 and 75 years old who received an inactivated influenza vaccine. Source: PBMCs from blood, taken around 22 months after vaccination. The CDR3 DNA is TGTGCCAGCAGTACTTTAGACCGGGGTTCCTATGGCTACACCTTC. It encodes CASSTLDRGSYGYTF.